Shown below are 20 T cell receptor beta chains from a single sample sequenced in a study of T cell responses to AZD1222 COVID-19 vaccine. Sequencing used immunoSEQ multiplex PCR; TCRdb keeps in-frame clones, though not all of them. This table holds about 120,000 clones, approximately 90% found once. The sequencing used peripheral blood, collected 28 days after the second dose of the MenACWY control vaccine. The receptors stem from an adult who received the MenACWY meningococcal vaccine as a control.

The V gene is TRBV2, the J gene TRBJ2-1; D is unresolved. The CDR3 runs 11 residues. The V gene lost 3 bases and the J gene lost 9 bases, with 6 bases spanning the gap. Germline values: CDR1 SNHLY, CDR2 FYNNEI. The CDR3 coding sequence is TGTGCCAGCAGTGATCTCGGTGAGCAGTTCTTC. It specifies CASSDLGEQFF.

This chain joins TRBV5-4 and TRBJ2-4; 8 nucleotides match TRBD1. The CDR3 loop spans 16 amino acids. Per germline, CDR1 SGHNT and CDR2 YYREEE (reference sequence). The trim removed 3 bases at V and 3 bases at J, leaving 8 bases unmatched. This CDR3 is CASSSKTGALKNIQYF. The DNA of the CDR3 is TGTGCCAGCAGCTCCAAGACAGGGGCCCTCAAAAACATTCAGTACTTC.

The chain recombines TRBV27 with TRBJ2-1; possibly TRBD1 or TRBD2 for D (5 bases each). Germline V gives CDR1 MNHEY, CDR2 SMNVEV (reference sequence). The length of the CDR3 is 15 residues. Trimming shortened V by 5 bases and J by 1 base, and 12 bases separated the two germline ends. CDR3 sequence reads: CASSTGTASYNEQFF. DNA of the CDR3: TGTGCCAGCAGTACGGGGACGGCTTCCTACAATGAGCAGTTCTTC.

The rearrangement uses TRBV7-2 and TRBJ2-7; perhaps TRBD2 as D (6 bases). Germline V gives CDR1 SGHTA, CDR2 FQGNSA. The CDR3 extends over 13 amino acids. The V end was cut by 2 bases, the J end by 5 bases, with 10 bases between. The CDR3 is CASSLWRANEQYF. The CDR3 DNA follows: TGTGCCAGCAGCTTATGGAGGGCCAACGAGCAGTACTTC.

As to this clone: The same CDR3 arises from other DNA sequences in this sample as well. The V gene is TRBV6-1, the J gene TRBJ1-5; D not certain. There are 13 residues in the CDR3. Germline V gene data show CDR1 as MNHNS and CDR2 as SASEGT. V was cut by 2 bases and J by 4 bases, with 6 bases left in between. CDR3 nucleotides: TGTGCCAGCAGTGAATCCGGTAATCAGCCCCAGCATTTT. This encodes CASSESGNQPQHF.

This clone was detected once. The chain recombines TRBV7-2 with TRBJ1-3; possible D gene TRBD1, 5 bases. The CDR3 has 15 amino acids. The V gene's germline CDR1 is SGHTA and CDR2 FQGNSA. V lost 1 base and J lost 5, with 12 bases in between. The CDR3 sequence is CASSLDRGERNTIYF. In DNA, the CDR3 is TGTGCCAGCAGCTTAGATCGGGGGGAGCGAAACACCATATATTTT.

The chain combines TRBV11-2 with TRBJ2-3; 9 nucleotides agree with TRBD2. Germline CDR1 reads SGHAT; CDR2 reads FQNNGV. This CDR3 comprises 15 residues. The trim removed 7 bases at V and 2 bases at J, leaving 7 bases unmatched. CDR3 region: CASTRTSADTDTQYF. The CDR3 region has the DNA TGTGCCAGCACTCGGACTAGCGCTGACACAGATACGCAGTATTTT. The full variable domain, with the rest looked up from reference TRBV11-2 and TRBJ2-3, is EAGVAQSPRYKIIEKRQSVAFWCNPISGHATLYWYQQILGQGPKLLIQFQNNGVVDDSQLPKDRFSAERLKGVDSTLKIQPAKLEDSAVYLCASTRTSADTDTQYFGPGTRLTVL.

The chain is built from TRBV5-1 and TRBJ2-7, with D possibly matching TRBD2 (7 bases). Germline lookup yields CDR1 SGHRS and CDR2 YFSETQ. The CDR3 covers 15 residues. Trimming stripped 0 bases from V and 6 bases from J, with 16 bases between. CDR3 protein: CASSLGAGQALEQYF. The CDR3 DNA follows: TGCGCCAGCAGCTTGGGAGCGGGACAAGCTCTCGAGCAGTACTTC.

The DNA of the CDR3 is TGTGCCAGCAGCCCCGACCGAGATACGCAGTATTTT. It is translated as CASSPDRDTQYF. This chain connects TRBV7-8 to TRBJ2-3, with unresolved D. Germline V gives CDR1 SGHVS, CDR2 FQNEAQ. V shed 5 bases and J shed 5 bases, with 8 bases lying between them. The CDR3 spans 12 residues.

This clone occurred once. The V gene is TRBV18, the J gene TRBJ2-7; D gene unclear. CDR3 length: 13 amino acids. V was shortened by 5 bases and J by 0 bases, with 8 bases between the two germline ends. Germline V gene data show CDR1 as KGHSH and CDR2 as LQKENI. The CDR3 loop reads CASSFDNSYEQYV. For the CDR3, the DNA is TGTGCCAGCTCATTTGACAACTCCTACGAGCAGTACGTC.

The V call is TRBV10-3, the J call TRBJ2-1, with D tentatively TRBD1 (6 bases). This CDR3 region has 13 residues. V lost 10 bases, J lost 6 bases, and 16 bases lay in between. The V gene's germline CDR1 is ENHRY and CDR2 SYGVKD. The CDR3 coding sequence is TGTGCCACTGAGGCAGGGGCGGGCAATGAGCAGTTCTTC. Translated, it gives CATEAGAGNEQFF.

This chain uses TRBV5-8 with TRBJ2-7, with D perhaps matching TRBD2 (6 bases). The CDR3 has 14 amino acids. In germline, CDR1 is SGHTS, CDR2 YDEGEE. With 0 bases removed from V and 4 bases from J, the gap between germline ends came to 11 bases. For the CDR3, the DNA is TGTGCCAGCAGCTTGGGGGGGGTGCGGTACGAGCAGTACTTC. As protein: CASSLGGVRYEQYF.

This chain uses TRBV2 with TRBJ2-2, with 11 nucleotides matching TRBD2. CDR1 SNHLY and CDR2 FYNNEI come from the germline V gene. The CDR3 covers 15 residues. V was pared by 7 bases and J by 3 bases, with 4 bases of the junction left unmatched. The CDR3 reads CASTLGLADTGELFF. CDR3 coding DNA: TGTGCCAGCACTCTGGGACTAGCGGACACCGGGGAGCTGTTTTTT.

The chain couples TRBV4-2 to TRBJ2-1; no firm D call. The germline V and J ends were trimmed by 1 base and 8 bases, with 6 bases remaining between them. This CDR3 is 12 amino acids long. Germline V gene data show CDR1 as LGHNA and CDR2 as YNFKEQ. This CDR3 is CASSQVQYEQFF. In DNA, the CDR3 is TGTGCCAGCAGCCAAGTCCAGTATGAGCAGTTCTTC.

The DNA for the CDR3 is TGTGCCAGTAATGCGGGGGGCCCTTCCTACAATGAGCAGTTCTTC. It codes for CASNAGGPSYNEQFF. V and J are TRBV19 and TRBJ2-1, with 8 nucleotides matching TRBD2. Trimming cost V 7 bases and J 1 base; bases outside gene matches: 6. This CDR3 contains 15 residues. Germline values: CDR1 LNHDA, CDR2 SQIVND (reference sequence).

This clone showed up just once. This chain links TRBV24-1 with TRBJ2-5; D is ambiguous. Trimming took 4 bases from V and 0 from J, leaving 14 bases between them. The CDR3 runs 16 residues. Germline loops: CDR1 KGHDR, CDR2 SFDVKD. The chain's CDR3 is CATSDHTVGNQETQYF. As DNA, the CDR3 is TGTGCCACCAGTGACCATACAGTGGGAAACCAAGAGACCCAGTACTTC.

This clone is a singleton in its sample. In nucleotides, the CDR3 is TGTGCCAGCAGCAAACAAACTAGCGGGAGGGCCCCGAACACCGGGGAGCTGTTTTTT. It encodes CASSKQTSGRAPNTGELFF. V gene TRBV21-1 combines with J gene TRBJ2-2; the table's D call, TRBD2, was not checked against the DNA. TRBV21-1 is a pseudogene segment. There are 19 residues in the CDR3.

This sequence joins TRBV5-5 and TRBJ1-4; TRBD1 matches 8 bases. V dropped 0 bases and J dropped 5; count of bases not matched to a gene: 18. The germline gives CDR1 SGHKS, CDR2 YYEKEE (reference sequence). This CDR3 contains 20 residues. CDR3 nucleotides: TGTGCCAGCAGCTTGGTTAGGTCGTCTTTCGGACAGGGACGAAATGAAAAACTGTTTTTT. Amino acids: CASSLVRSSFGQGRNEKLFF.

The chain is built from TRBV28 and TRBJ1-2; TRBD1 aligns across 11 bases. The germline gives CDR1 MDHEN, CDR2 SYDVKM. CDR3 length: 14 residues. V lost 5 bases, J lost 8 bases, and 7 bases stayed unmatched. This CDR3 reads CASSTGQGVLGYTF. The DNA of the CDR3 is TGTGCCAGCAGTACGGGACAGGGGGTGCTCGGCTACACCTTC.

This chain connects TRBV5-8 to TRBJ2-7, with a possible D match to TRBD1 (6 bases). The CDR3 has 13 amino acids. Deletions cut 4 bases from V and 4 bases from J, with 12 bases between. Germline CDR1 and CDR2: SGHTS and YDEGEE. The CDR3 DNA follows: TGTGCCAGCAGCCCGAGGACAGTTTACGAGCAGTACTTC. Translating gives CASSPRTVYEQYF.